This entry concerns a single TCR beta chain. Its cognate antigen has yet to be identified. Base-call qualities are not available, and no considerably larger clone is one nucleotide away. In the prospective study, participants were about 18 to 90 years old, resided in approximately 25 geographic areas of the United States, and were enrolled through a virtual design. In the prospective study, cohorts were assigned on the basis of participant-reported clinical history obtained from a screening survey and a study questionnaire. Recovered participants in ImmuneRACE Cohort 3 were defined by two consecutive negative NP/OP PCR tests, clearance by a healthcare professional, or resolution of symptoms. Mobile phlebotomists in the prospective study collected whole blood, serum and a nasopharyngeal or oropharyngeal swab from every participant. Over an approximately 2-month period, participants in the prospective study had the option of providing additional blood draws and questionnaires. Before DNA extraction, blood samples from the prospective study were shipped at room temperature or frozen.

The immunoSEQ Assay, a bias-controlled multiplex PCR, was used to amplify TCRbeta CDR3 regions from genomic DNA. On the authors' methods: The number of nucleated cells in each sample was estimated from the amplification of reference gene primers within the assay. To quantify the absolute abundance of each unique TCRbeta CDR3 rearrangement, sequence reads were collapsed and filtered. For each sample, productive Simpson clonality was calculated as the square root of Simpson's diversity index across productive rearrangements. TCRdb holds this immuneACCESS table with in-frame rearrangements only. Some clones are missing; in checked studies, unresolved V genes explain under half, and the rest has no known cause. V and J calls and clone size come straight from that table; D and trimming were deduced from the DNA. Recorded for this sample are about 280,000 clones; roughly 85% of them occurred a single time. The ten most abundant clones make up roughly 2.6% of the sample.

This sample is part of a study of blood T cell repertoires in COVID-19 (dated by TCRdb to 2018 to 2020). For the wider study: Collaborator samples came from the United States, Italy and Spain and covered acute and convalescent phases of COVID-19. The repertoires were released in a freely available public database meant as a resource for research on the immune response to SARS-CoV-2. Nearly every sample came with metadata listing a de-identified subject ID, COVID-19 status, age in years and sex. Where available, HLA class I and class II types were obtained from metadata supplied by the sample provider rather than from assay-based typing. The samples were drawn from the first 160 participants of the ongoing ImmuneRACE study and from more than 1,000 subjects provided by 6 global collaborators. Deeply sampled blood TCRbeta repertoires from subjects exposed to, actively infected with, or recovered from COVID-19 were included in the dataset. The prospective study material was composed of cDNA or gDNA derived from T cells, B-cell-depleted T cells, or PBMCs.

Unmatched junction bases come to 5, with V trimmed by 3 bases and J by 5 bases. The cysteine opens and the phenylalanine closes a CDR3 of 14 amino acids. Just CDR3 DNA is preserved here, 42 bases in frame from base 1. The germline V gene specifies SGHRS as CDR1 and YFSETQ as CDR2. Results the study describes overall, beyond this receptor: The amount of clinical and demographic metadata varied by source and participant and was provided uncurated.

Material for sequencing was PBMCs or T cells enriched from blood (not recorded which). This sequence uses TRBV5-1 and TRBJ2-7, with TRBD2 identical over 10 junction bases. The receptor was isolated from a woman between 45 and 65 years old who had recovered from COVID-19. Here the CDR3 is given as CASSSGLAFNEQYF. In nucleotides, the sequence is TGCGCCAGCAGCTCGGGACTAGCGTTTAACGAGCAGTACTTC.